The 26 T cell receptor beta chains listed next were all sequenced from one sample in a study of T cell responses to AZD1222 COVID-19 vaccine. This table comes from immunoSEQ multiplex PCR, and its TCRdb copy is limited to in-frame clones, with some not included. Counted here are 100,000 to 130,000 clones, about 89% occurring once; the ten biggest clones make up 5.5% to 7%. Sequencing used peripheral blood, obtained 28 days after the second AZD1222 dose. The receptor source for this set is an adult who received the AZD1222 COVID-19 vaccine.

The rearrangement links TRBV7-8 to TRBJ2-1; 7 bases agree with TRBD1. V trimming: 3 bases; J trimming: 3 bases; junction bases outside the gene matches: 8. The CDR3 has 16 residues. Looked up from germline, CDR1 is SGHVS and CDR2 is FQNEAQ. The DNA of the CDR3 is TGTGCCAGCAGCTTCTTAACAGGGGACATCTACAATGAGCAGTTCTTC. This encodes CASSFLTGDIYNEQFF. Full variable domain (missing parts from reference TRBV7-8 and TRBJ2-1): GAGVSQSPRYKVAKRGQDVALRCDPISGHVSLFWYQQALGQGPEFLTYFQNEAQLDKSGLPSDRFFAERPEGSVSTLKIQRTQQEDSAVYLCASSFLTGDIYNEQFFGPGTRLTVL.

The chain employs TRBV6-2 or TRBV6-3 and TRBJ2-2; D gene uncertain. The CDR3 covers 14 residues. Trimming took 0 bases from V and 2 from J, leaving 4 bases between them. Germline CDR1 is MNHEY and CDR2 is SVGEGT. The CDR3 nucleotides read TGTGCCAGCAGTTACTCGGACAACACCGGGGAGCTGTTTTTT. Protein: CASSYSDNTGELFF.

V and J are TRBV6-5 and TRBJ2-7; tentative D call: TRBD2 (6 bases). V was trimmed by 6 bases and J by 3 bases, leaving 15 bases between them. The CDR3 has 14 amino acids. CDR1 is MNHEY and CDR2 is SVGAGI in the germline V gene. CDR3 amino acids: CASSSVGGGYEQYF. The CDR3 DNA reads TGTGCCAGCAGCAGCGTTGGGGGAGGCTACGAGCAGTACTTC.

V and J are TRBV5-1 and TRBJ1-1, with D perhaps matching TRBD1 (5 bases). Germline V gene lookup returns CDR1 SGHRS and CDR2 YFSETQ. There are 15 residues in the CDR3. V lost 0 bases, J lost 1 base, and 10 bases lay in between. CDR3 loop: CASSLGPTENTEAFF. The CDR3 nucleotides read TGCGCCAGCAGCTTGGGCCCGACAGAGAACACTGAAGCTTTCTTT. Full variable domain (remainder filled in from reference TRBV5-1 and TRBJ1-1): KAGVTQTPRYLIKTRGQQVTLSCSPISGHRSVSWYQQTPGQGLQFLFEYFSETQRNKGNFPGRFSGRQFSNSRSEMNVSTLELGDSALYLCASSLGPTENTEAFFGQGTRLTVV.

The rearrangement links TRBV9 to TRBJ2-5, with D possibly matching TRBD1 (6 bases). The ends were cut back, 1 base at V and 1 base at J, with 11 bases in the middle. Germline CDR1 SGDLS, CDR2 YYNGEE. The CDR3 covers 15 residues. The CDR3 DNA sequence: TGTGCCAGCAGCGTACAGCCGACAGGCCAAGAGACCCAGTACTTC. Amino acid sequence: CASSVQPTGQETQYF. The full variable domain, completed using reference TRBV9 and TRBJ2-5, is DSGVTQTPKHLITATGQRVTLRCSPRSGDLSVYWYQQSLDQGLQFLIQYYNGEERAKGNILERFSAQQFPDLHSELNLSSLELGDSALYFCASSVQPTGQETQYFGPGTRLLVL.

This rearrangement joins TRBV10-2 to TRBJ2-7; D is ambiguous. The germline V gene encodes CDR1 WSHSY and CDR2 SAAADI. The CDR3 is made up of 13 amino acids. V was pared by 3 bases and J by 4 bases, with 10 bases between. DNA of the CDR3: TGCGCCAGCAGTGAAGGGTCCAAGTACGAGCAGTACTTC. It is translated as CASSEGSKYEQYF.

This chain links TRBV11-2 with TRBJ2-5, with D possibly matching TRBD1 (6 bases). V dropped 7 bases and J dropped 2 bases, with 17 bases sitting between them. The CDR3 loop spans 15 amino acids. Germline CDR1 SGHAT, CDR2 FQNNGV. As DNA, the CDR3 is TGTGCCAGCATCAAATGGGGGCCTGGGCAAGAGACCCAGTACTTC. Translated: CASIKWGPGQETQYF.

The chain uses TRBV15 and TRBJ1-5; 7 bases match TRBD1. The CDR3 sequence is 15 residues long. Losses at the gene ends were 6 bases for V and 4 bases for J; bases not matched to a gene: 9. Looked up from germline, CDR1 is LNHNV and CDR2 is YYDKDF (reference sequence). This CDR3 is CATSTSRTGNQPQHF. For the CDR3, the DNA is TGTGCCACCAGTACTTCACGGACAGGTAATCAGCCCCAGCATTTT.

The V call is TRBV6-5, the J call TRBJ1-5; D is uncertain. This CDR3 has 14 residues. The V end was cut by 2 bases, the J end by 10 bases, with 15 bases between. The germline V gene has CDR1 MNHEY and CDR2 SVGAGI. The CDR3 reads CASSYSGQFGPQHF. CDR3 nucleotides: TGTGCCAGCAGTTACAGTGGTCAGTTCGGACCCCAGCATTTT.

This chain uses TRBV2 with TRBJ2-7; 7 bases are a match to TRBD1. V trimming: 1 base; J trimming: 0 bases; junction bases outside the gene matches: 6. The CDR3 sequence is 16 residues long. Germline CDR1 reads SNHLY; CDR2 reads FYNNEI. CDR3 residues: CASSEGGTVLSYEQYF. The CDR3 nucleotides read TGTGCCAGCAGTGAAGGGGGGACAGTCCTCTCCTACGAGCAGTACTTC. Looking up the rest from reference TRBV2 and TRBJ2-7 gives the full variable domain: EPEVTQTPSHQVTQMGQEVILRCVPISNHLYFYWYRQILGQKVEFLVSFYNNEISEKSEIFDDQFSVERPDGSNFTLKIRSTKLEDSAMYFCASSEGGTVLSYEQYFGPGTRLTVT.

The V and J genes are TRBV5-6 and TRBJ1-3, with unresolved D. This CDR3 region has 15 residues. Trimming shortened V by 4 bases and J by 0 bases, and 11 bases separated the two germline ends. Per germline, CDR1 SGHDT and CDR2 YYEEEE. CDR3 in DNA: TGTGCCAGCAGCCCGGCTATCCGCTCTGGAAACACCATATATTTT. This sequence encodes CASSPAIRSGNTIYF.

The chain combines TRBV4-1 with TRBJ2-7; D not certain. V lost 0 bases and J lost 5, with 17 bases in between. The CDR3 loop spans 16 amino acids. CDR1 is MGHRA, CDR2 YSYEKL, per germline. The CDR3 reads CASSQEVPGPKDEQYF. The CDR3 nucleotides are TGCGCCAGCAGCCAAGAAGTTCCCGGACCCAAGGACGAGCAGTACTTC.

The rearrangement uses TRBV7-9 and TRBJ2-7; D may correspond to TRBD1 or TRBD2 (5 bases each). CDR1 SEHNR and CDR2 FQNEAQ come from the germline V gene (reference sequence). The CDR3 sequence is 14 residues long. The V gene lost 1 base and the J gene lost 5 bases, with 12 bases spanning the gap. The CDR3 spells CASSLGGAHDEQYF. CDR3 in DNA: TGTGCCAGCAGCTTAGGAGGGGCCCACGACGAGCAGTACTTC. The full variable domain, completed using reference TRBV7-9 and TRBJ2-7, is DTGVSQNPRHKITKRGQNVTFRCDPISEHNRLYWYRQTLGQGPEFLTYFQNEAQLEKSRLLSDRFSAERPKGSFSTLEIQRTEQGDSAMYLCASSLGGAHDEQYFGPGTRLTVT.

The chain uses TRBV5-6 and TRBJ1-5; 8 nucleotides align to TRBD1. Trimming cost V 0 bases and J 7 bases; bases outside gene matches: 6. Germline CDR1 and CDR2: SGHDT and YYEEEE. This CDR3 comprises 15 residues. The CDR3 reads CASSLAGGLGQPQHF. The CDR3 DNA sequence: TGTGCCAGCAGCTTGGCAGGGGGCTTGGGGCAGCCCCAGCATTTT.

V is TRBV6-6 and J is TRBJ2-3; D is undetermined. V was trimmed by 7 bases and J by 0 bases, leaving 11 bases between them. From germline, CDR1 is MNHNY and CDR2 SVGAGI (reference sequence). CDR3 length: 14 amino acids. CDR3 nucleotide sequence: TGTGCCAGCACTCAGAGATCTAGCACAGATACGCAGTATTTT. Translation gives CASTQRSSTDTQYF.

This clone occurred a few times. The rearrangement joins TRBV12-3 or TRBV12-4 to TRBJ2-7, with a tentative D call TRBD1 (6 bases). V lost 9 bases to trimming and J lost 4 bases, with 13 bases between them. The CDR3 contains 12 residues. The CDR3 nucleotides are TGTGCCAGTTTGGACAGTCAATACGAGCAGTACTTC. Its translation: CASLDSQYEQYF.

The genes are TRBV6-5 and TRBJ2-7; D is unclear. V was trimmed by 2 bases and J by 7 bases, leaving 12 bases between them. The CDR3 contains 13 residues. Germline CDR1 MNHEY, CDR2 SVGAGI. The CDR3 region has the DNA TGTGCCAGCAGTTACGAGGTCCTGGGGGAGCAGTACTTC. Translation gives CASSYEVLGEQYF.

This clone is a singleton in its sample. V usage is TRBV20-1 and J usage is TRBJ2-5; TRBD2 matches 13 bases. Germline assignment: CDR1 DFQATT and CDR2 SNEGSKA (reference sequence). The CDR3 has 15 residues. With 3 bases clipped from V and 4 bases from J, the junction kept 5 bases outside the gene matches. CDR3: CSASTLAGGRETQYF. CDR3 DNA sequence: TGCAGTGCTAGTACACTAGCGGGAGGGCGAGAGACCCAGTACTTC.

The V and J genes are TRBV29-1 and TRBJ2-7, with TRBD1 matching 7 bases. Per germline, CDR1 SQVTM and CDR2 ANQGSEA. This CDR3 contains 14 residues. V shed 1 base, J shed 2 bases, and the junction held 5 bases outside the gene matches. The CDR3 DNA follows: TGCAGCGTTGAAGGGACAGGATATCCCTACGAGCAGTACTTC. This encodes CSVEGTGYPYEQYF.

The chain carries TRBV9 and TRBJ1-2; D remains ambiguous. This CDR3 spans 14 amino acids. Trimming left V 0 bases short and J 0 bases short, with 6 bases between. Germline CDR1 reads SGDLS; CDR2 reads YYNGEE. The DNA for the CDR3 is TGTGCCAGCAGCGTAGCTAGGGCTAACTATGGCTACACCTTC. Protein product: CASSVARANYGYTF.

The V call is TRBV6-6, the J call TRBJ1-1; possibly TRBD1 for D (6 bases). The CDR3 runs to 14 residues. V lost 4 bases to trimming and J lost 4 bases, with 13 bases between them. CDR1 is MNHNY and CDR2 is SVGAGI in the germline V gene (reference sequence). CDR3 DNA: TGTGCCAGCAGTTTCAGGGGAATTGGCACTGAAGCTTTCTTT. Translating it yields CASSFRGIGTEAFF.

This clone was observed once. This chain connects TRBV7-9 to TRBJ2-2; the D gene could be TRBD1 or TRBD2 (5 bases each). Trimming removed 6 bases from V and 2 bases from J, with 13 bases in between. The CDR3 is 15 amino acids. Per germline, CDR1 SEHNR and CDR2 FQNEAQ (reference sequence). The CDR3 DNA reads TGTGCCAGCAGTCCCGGGACGGACAACACCGGGGAGCTGTTTTTT. Amino acids: CASSPGTDNTGELFF.

The chain links TRBV28 to TRBJ1-5; D unresolved. Between the trimmed V and J ends, which lost 3 bases and 1 base, there was a span of 16 bases. This CDR3 is built from 17 residues. Germline CDR1 MDHEN, CDR2 SYDVKM. The DNA for the CDR3 is TGTGCCAGCAGTTTGCTCCTTCCAGAGGCAAGCAATCAGCCCCAGCATTTT. This translates into CASSLLLPEASNQPQHF.

The V and J genes are TRBV15 and TRBJ2-5, with TRBD1 as a possible D gene (6 bases). This CDR3 has 17 residues. Trimming cost V 1 base and J 4 bases, with 19 bases left between them. CDR1 is LNHNV, CDR2 YYDKDF, per germline (reference sequence). The CDR3 reads CATSRAPATGWGETQYF. CDR3 sequence (DNA): TGTGCCACCAGCAGAGCCCCCGCGACAGGTTGGGGAGAGACCCAGTACTTC.

V gene TRBV7-9 combines with J gene TRBJ2-5; the match to TRBD1 covers 8 bases. This CDR3 has 16 amino acids. The germline gives CDR1 SEHNR, CDR2 FQNEAQ (reference sequence). Germline trimming cut 3 bases from V and 5 bases from J; bases unmatched to any gene: 11. CDR3 in amino acids: CASSFDFRGRSETQYF. The CDR3 DNA sequence: TGTGCCAGCAGCTTTGACTTCAGGGGGCGGTCCGAGACCCAGTACTTC.

This chain connects TRBV10-3 to TRBJ2-7; maybe TRBD1 (5 bases). The CDR3 runs to 12 residues. Germline-derived CDR1 and CDR2 are ENHRY and SYGVKD. The ends were cut back, 6 bases at V and 7 bases at J, with 13 bases in the middle. CDR3 loop: CAISHTGSEQYF. The CDR3 DNA is TGTGCCATCAGCCACACAGGTAGTGAGCAGTACTTC.